What follows are 24 T cell receptor beta chains derived from one specimen sequenced in a study of T cells in Graves' hyperthyroidism and ophthalmopathy. Researchers amplified the TCR beta CDR3 regions from RNA transcripts. HTBI primers were the set used in a first-round RT-PCR of the TCR CDR3. MiXCR was run by TCRdb on the multiplex PCR reads, yielding one entry per CDR3 protein. The sample has about 300,000 distinct CDR3 sequences; roughly 15% are singletons. The sample taken for sequencing was blood. All receptors come from a man between 25 and 39 years old with Graves' hyperthyroidism.

This clonotype was observed at least ten times. The chain joins TRBV12-3 or TRBV12-4 to TRBJ2-3; 8 bases map to TRBD1. This CDR3 is built from 16 residues. After removal of 5 bases from V and 3 bases from J, the junction contained 10 bases not matched to a gene. The CDR3 here is CASSQNRGLITDTQYF. As DNA, the CDR3 is TGTGCCAGCAGTCAAAACAGGGGGTTGATAACAGATACGCAGTATTTT.

This clonotype showed up many times. V and J are TRBV7-3 and TRBJ2-5; 16 positions match TRBD2. After removal of 5 bases from V and 5 bases from J, the junction contained 5 bases not matched to a gene. The CDR3 covers 16 residues. Germline-derived CDR1 and CDR2 are SGHTA and FQGTGA. CDR3 residues: CASSPGLAGGPETQYF. The CDR3 nucleotides are TGTGCCAGCAGCCCGGGACTAGCGGGAGGGCCGGAGACCCAGTACTTC.

This clonotype was detected many times. Here the CDR3 reads CASSPTRYSGRNTQYF. CDR3 DNA sequence: TGTGCCAGCAGCCCCACAAGATATAGCGGGAGAAATACGCAGTATTTT. The chain is built from TRBV7-2 and TRBJ2-3; 9 bases align to TRBD2. Germline assignment: CDR1 SGHTA and CDR2 FQGNSA. This CDR3 spans 16 amino acids. With 5 bases clipped from V and 7 bases from J, the junction kept 13 bases outside the gene matches.

This clonotype was seen more than once but under ten times. J is TRBJ2-3 and V is TRBV5-1, with D possibly TRBD2 on 5 matching bases. The CDR3 covers 16 residues. Germline values: CDR1 SGHRS, CDR2 YFSETQ. V was trimmed by 0 bases and J by 2 bases, leaving 13 bases between them. DNA of the CDR3: TGCGCCAGCAGCTTGGTAGGTCGGACTGACACAGATACGCAGTATTTT. Protein sequence: CASSLVGRTDTDTQYF.

A remark on this clonotype: At one end, the junction sequence differs from germline, possibly due to a read error. The gene calls are TRBV11-2 and TRBJ2-7; 13 bases map to TRBD2. Per germline, CDR1 SGHAT and CDR2 FQNNGV. This CDR3 has 16 amino acids. CDR3 nucleotides: TGCGCCAGCAGCCAAGAACTAGCGGGAGGGCCTGACGAGCAGTACTTC. Protein: CASSQELAGGPDEQYF.

There are many counts of this clonotype. This chain connects TRBV28 to TRBJ2-3, with TRBD1 matching 10 bases. The CDR3 totals 13 residues. Unmatched junction bases numbered 0, after V lost 8 bases and J lost 1 base. Germline CDR1 is MDHEN and CDR2 is SYDVKM. The CDR3 reads CASGTGGTDTQYF. The CDR3, as DNA: TGTGCCAGCGGGACAGGGGGCACAGATACGCAGTATTTT. The whole variable domain, filled in from reference TRBV28 and TRBJ2-3, reads DVKVTQSSRYLVKRTGEKVFLECVQDMDHENMFWYRQDPGLGLRLIYFSYDVKMKEKGDIPEGYSVSREKKERFSLILESASTNQTSMYLCASGTGGTDTQYFGPGTRLTVL.

This clonotype has a count of ten or more. The chain carries TRBV3-1 and TRBJ2-5, with D possibly matching TRBD2 (5 bases). The ends were cut back, 4 bases at V and 0 bases at J, with 12 bases in the middle. Germline CDR1 is LGHDT and CDR2 is YNNKEL (reference sequence). The CDR3 loop spans 15 amino acids. CDR3 in DNA: TGTGCCAGCAGCCGGAGGAAGACGGACCAAGAGACCCAGTACTTC. Its protein is CASSRRKTDQETQYF.

This clonotype was found once. The chain links TRBV6-2 or TRBV6-3 to TRBJ1-2; D gene ambiguous. Looked up from germline, CDR1 is MNHEY and CDR2 is SVGEGT. The CDR3 has 14 residues. V dropped 5 bases and J dropped 4 bases, with 14 bases sitting between them. CDR3 in DNA: TGTGCCAGCAGTCGCCGGGTGGGTGTCTATGGCTACACCTTC. Amino acid sequence: CASSRRVGVYGYTF.

V usage is TRBV2 and J usage is TRBJ1-4; D is uncertain. CDR1 and CDR2 from the germline V gene are SNHLY and FYNNEI. The CDR3 extends over 12 amino acids. The V end was cut by 4 bases, the J end by 5 bases, with 5 bases between. CDR3: CASSVRNEKLFF. Written as DNA, the CDR3 is TGTGCCAGCAGTGTACGGAATGAAAAACTGTTTTTT.

The table lists this clonotype with many counts. V gene TRBV25-1 combines with J gene TRBJ2-5; the match to TRBD2 covers 8 bases. Germline trimming cut 2 bases from V and 4 bases from J; bases unmatched to any gene: 12. The CDR3 loop spans 17 amino acids. Looked up from germline, CDR1 is MGHDK and CDR2 is SYGVNS. The chain's CDR3 is CASSEGGRREELETQYF. CDR3 DNA sequence: TGTGCCAGCAGTGAAGGGGGTAGGCGGGAGGAGCTAGAGACCCAGTACTTC.

This clonotype has just one count. The chain recombines TRBV10-3 with TRBJ2-7; D is perhaps TRBD1 (5 bases). CDR1 and CDR2 from the germline V gene are ENHRY and SYGVKD. Trimming cost V 6 bases and J 3 bases, with 12 bases left between them. CDR3 length: 13 residues. Written as DNA, the CDR3 is TGTGCCATCAGGGATAGCACAGGCTACGAGCAGTACTTC. This codes for CAIRDSTGYEQYF.

This clonotype was recorded a few times. V is TRBV2 and J is TRBJ1-4; D is possibly TRBD1 (6 bases). V was pared by 6 bases and J by 5 bases, with 16 bases between. Germline CDR1 is SNHLY and CDR2 is FYNNEI. The length of the CDR3 is 15 residues. CDR3 DNA: TGTGCCAGCAGGGCGGAAGTTCAGGGGAATGAAAAACTGTTTTTT. Its translation: CASRAEVQGNEKLFF.

This clonotype is termed medium-sized (0.01 to 0.1%). The chain employs TRBV7-8 and TRBJ2-7; 7 bases fit TRBD2. The CDR3 runs to 18 residues. Trimming at V came to 5 bases and at J to 3 bases, leaving 19 bases not matched to a gene. CDR1 is SGHVS and CDR2 is FQNEAQ in the germline V gene. The CDR3 is CASSPWDGRGGGLYEQYF. The CDR3 coding sequence is TGTGCCAGCAGCCCCTGGGACGGACGGGGCGGGGGTCTCTACGAGCAGTACTTC.

The sample holds many counts of this clonotype. The chain couples TRBV6-1 to TRBJ2-1; 9 bases are shared with TRBD2. The CDR3 is 17 amino acids. Unmatched junction bases numbered 8, after V lost 5 bases and J lost 0 bases. Germline V gives CDR1 MNHNS, CDR2 SASEGT. The CDR3 region has the DNA TGTGCCAGCAGTAAAACTAGCGGGCCGAGCTCCTACAATGAGCAGTTCTTC. It yields the protein CASSKTSGPSSYNEQFF.

Ten or more counts support this clonotype. The chain uses TRBV30 and TRBJ1-1; TRBD1 matches at 9 bases. Germline CDR1 reads GTSNPN; CDR2 reads SVGIG (reference sequence). The trim removed 0 bases at V and 1 base at J, leaving 3 bases unmatched. The CDR3 runs 15 residues. CDR3 sequence reads: CAWSVLGQGNTEAFF. DNA of the CDR3: TGTGCCTGGAGTGTACTGGGACAGGGGAACACTGAAGCTTTCTTT.

This clonotype was detected ten times or more. V and J are TRBV15 and TRBJ1-2; D call uncertain. CDR3 length: 16 amino acids. Germline CDR1 and CDR2: LNHNV and YYDKDF (reference sequence). V lost 5 bases, J lost 8 bases, and 24 bases lay in between. CDR3 bases: TGTGCCACCAGCTCACGATTCTCCTATGGTAGTGCGGGCTACACCTTC. Protein: CATSSRFSYGSAGYTF.

This clonotype turned up a few times. The rearrangement links TRBV7-3 to TRBJ2-5; 8 bases line up with TRBD1. Germline trimming cut 7 bases from V and 5 bases from J; bases unmatched to any gene: 12. The germline CDR1 and CDR2 sequences are SGHTA and FQGTGA. The CDR3 loop spans 15 amino acids. The CDR3 nucleotides read TGTGCCAGCAAGCTAGGACAGGGCGTTGTGGAGACCCAGTACTTC. Protein: CASKLGQGVVETQYF.

This chain uses TRBV4-2 with TRBJ1-3; 8 nucleotides match TRBD1. The germline gives CDR1 LGHNA, CDR2 YNFKEQ. Trimming at V came to 0 bases and at J to 2 bases, leaving 0 bases not matched to a gene. The CDR3 spans 15 residues. The CDR3 DNA reads TGTGCCAGCAGCCAAGAGACAGGGGCTGGAAACACCATATATTTT. Translation: CASSQETGAGNTIYF.

This clonotype was recorded at least ten times. This chain joins TRBV6-1 and TRBJ1-1; D gene uncertain. Trimming left V 5 bases short and J 4 bases short, with 5 bases between. The CDR3 totals 11 residues. The germline V gene has CDR1 MNHNS and CDR2 SASEGT. The CDR3: CASSYLTEAFF. The CDR3 coding sequence is TGTGCCAGCAGTTACCTCACTGAAGCTTTCTTT.

This clonotype was seen at least ten times. V and J are TRBV5-1 and TRBJ2-2; D unresolved. This CDR3 contains 14 residues. In germline, CDR1 is SGHRS, CDR2 YFSETQ. V lost 4 bases and J lost 2, with 9 bases in between. CDR3: CASSVAPNTGELFF. Here the CDR3 DNA reads TGCGCCAGCAGCGTAGCCCCTAACACCGGGGAGCTGTTTTTT.

This clonotype was counted ten times or more. The genes are TRBV20-1 and TRBJ1-6; D gene unclear. The CDR3 loop spans 12 amino acids. The germline gives CDR1 DFQATT, CDR2 SNEGSKA (reference sequence). Trimming shortened V by 6 bases and J by 14 bases, and 17 bases separated the two germline ends. CDR3 residues: CSAVRTRSSLHF. The CDR3 bases are TGCAGTGCGGTCCGGACGAGGAGCTCCCTCCACTTT.

The rearrangement links TRBV11-1 to TRBJ2-7; TRBD2 matches 11 bases. CDR1 SGHAT and CDR2 FQDESV come from the germline V gene (reference sequence). The CDR3 contains 16 residues. Unmatched junction bases numbered 8, after V lost 4 bases and J lost 3 bases. CDR3 nucleotides: TGTGCCAGCAGCTCTGCGAGACTAGCGGGAAACTACGAGCAGTACTTC. The encoded protein is CASSSARLAGNYEQYF.

This clonotype was recorded many times. V is TRBV25-1 and J is TRBJ1-6; D unclear. V was pared by 3 bases and J by 10 bases, with 16 bases between. This CDR3 has 15 residues. From germline, CDR1 is MGHDK and CDR2 SYGVNS. This CDR3 reads CASSDSAGSGSPLHF. CDR3 DNA sequence: TGTGCCAGCAGTGATTCCGCGGGGAGTGGGTCACCCCTCCACTTT.

V gene TRBV6-1 combines with J gene TRBJ1-1; TRBD1 is a possible D gene (5 bases). V shed 5 bases and J shed 1 base, with 11 bases lying between them. Per the germline V gene, CDR1 is MNHNS and CDR2 is SASEGT. CDR3 length equals 14 residues. CDR3 in amino acids: CASSHRGENTEAFF. CDR3 coding DNA: TGTGCCAGCAGTCATCGAGGGGAGAACACTGAAGCTTTCTTT.